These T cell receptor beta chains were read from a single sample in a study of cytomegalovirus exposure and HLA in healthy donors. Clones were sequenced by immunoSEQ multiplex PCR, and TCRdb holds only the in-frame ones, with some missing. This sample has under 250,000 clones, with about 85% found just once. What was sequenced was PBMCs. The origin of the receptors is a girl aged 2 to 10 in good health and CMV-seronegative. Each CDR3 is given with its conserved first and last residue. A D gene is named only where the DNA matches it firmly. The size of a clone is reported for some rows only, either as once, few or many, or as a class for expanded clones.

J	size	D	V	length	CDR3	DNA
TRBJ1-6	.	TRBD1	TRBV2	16	CASSETGTGWNSPLHF	TGTGCCAGCTCCGAGACCGGGACAGGGTGGAATTCACCCCTCCACTTT
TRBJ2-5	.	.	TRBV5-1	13	CASSLPSMETQYF	TGCGCCAGCAGCTTGCCTAGTATGGAGACCCAGTACTTC
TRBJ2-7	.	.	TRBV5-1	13	CASSRSGTYEQYF	TGCGCCAGCAGCAGGTCAGGGACCTACGAGCAGTACTTC
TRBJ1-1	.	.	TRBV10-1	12	CASSKVEVEAFF	TGCGCCAGCAGTAAGGTTGAGGTTGAAGCTTTCTTT
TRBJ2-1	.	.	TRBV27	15	CASSIPRGSYNEQFF	TGTGCCAGCAGTATACCTAGGGGGTCCTACAATGAGCAGTTCTTC
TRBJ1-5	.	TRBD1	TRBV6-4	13	CASSRQGSQPQHF	TGTGCCAGCAGCAGACAGGGGAGTCAGCCCCAGCATTTT
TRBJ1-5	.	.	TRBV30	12	CAWASGFQPQHF	TGTGCCTGGGCGTCGGGATTCCAGCCCCAGCATTTT
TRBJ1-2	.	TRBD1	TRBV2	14	CASSPDRALYGYTF	TGTGCCAGCAGCCCTGACAGGGCCCTCTACGGCTACACCTTC
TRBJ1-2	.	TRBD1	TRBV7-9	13	CASSIQGANGYTF	TGTGCCAGCAGCATTCAGGGGGCAAATGGCTACACCTTC
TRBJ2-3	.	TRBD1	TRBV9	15	CASSVTDRVPDTQYF	TGTGCCAGCAGCGTCACAGACAGGGTCCCAGATACGCAGTATTTT
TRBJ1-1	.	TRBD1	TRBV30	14	CAWENDRAWVEAFF	TGTGCCTGGGAAAATGACAGGGCGTGGGTTGAAGCTTTCTTT
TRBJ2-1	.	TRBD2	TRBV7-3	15	CASSHHPGGPYEQFF	TGTGCCAGCAGCCACCACCCGGGGGGGCCATATGAGCAGTTCTTC
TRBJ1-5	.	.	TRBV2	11	CASSRGQPQHF	TGTGCCAGCAGTAGGGGCCAGCCCCAGCATTTT
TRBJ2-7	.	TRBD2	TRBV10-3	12	CAIGTSAYEQYF	TGTGCCATCGGGACTAGCGCTTACGAGCAGTACTTC
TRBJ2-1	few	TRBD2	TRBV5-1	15	CASSLATSGGAEQFF	TGCGCCAGCAGCTTGGCGACTAGCGGGGGGGCTGAGCAGTTCTTC
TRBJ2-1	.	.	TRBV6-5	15	CASSYLVSGVDEQFF	TGTGCCAGCAGTTACTTGGTTTCAGGGGTCGATGAGCAGTTCTTC
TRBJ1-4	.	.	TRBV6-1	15	CASSAWGPTNEKLFF	TGTGCCAGCAGTGCCTGGGGCCCGACTAATGAAAAACTGTTTTTT
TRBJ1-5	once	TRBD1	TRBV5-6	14	CASSFRGSGQPQHF	TGTGCCAGCAGCTTCAGGGGGTCGGGTCAGCCCCAGCATTTT
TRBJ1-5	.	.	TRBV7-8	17	CASSLGGGSPPNQPQHF	TGTGCCAGCAGCTTAGGGGGGGGAAGCCCCCCAAATCAGCCCCAGCATTTT
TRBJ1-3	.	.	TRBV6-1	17	CASSEEGQLFSGNTIYF	TGTGCCAGCAGTGAAGAAGGACAGTTATTCTCTGGAAACACCATATATTTT
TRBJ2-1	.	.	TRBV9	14	CASSPRMTPNEQFF	TGTGCCAGCAGCCCTCGGATGACTCCTAATGAGCAGTTCTTC
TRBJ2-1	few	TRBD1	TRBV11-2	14	CASVTGGPYNEQFF	TGTGCCAGCGTGACAGGGGGCCCCTACAATGAGCAGTTCTTC
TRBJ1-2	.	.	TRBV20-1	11	CSARGGVGYTF	TGCAGTGCTAGGGGCGGGGTCGGCTACACCTTC
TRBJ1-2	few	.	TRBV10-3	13	CAISESNAYGYTF	TGTGCCATCAGTGAGTCGAACGCGTATGGCTACACCTTC
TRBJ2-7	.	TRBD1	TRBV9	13	CASSLGTAYEQYF	TGTGCCAGCAGCCTCGGGACAGCCTACGAGCAGTACTTC
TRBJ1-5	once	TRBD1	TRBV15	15	CATSRADRDNQPQHF	TGTGCCACCAGCAGGGCTGACAGGGACAATCAGCCCCAGCATTTT
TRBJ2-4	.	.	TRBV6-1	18	CASSETIMGGLAKNIQYF	TGTGCCAGCAGTGAAACTATAATGGGGGGACTAGCCAAAAACATTCAGTACTTC
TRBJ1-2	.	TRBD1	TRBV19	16	CASSIVSSGTGYGYTF	TGTGCCAGTAGTATCGTATCTTCCGGGACAGGCTATGGCTACACCTTC
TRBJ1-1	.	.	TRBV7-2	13	CASSLSLNTEAFF	TGTGCCAGCAGCTTAAGCCTGAACACTGAAGCTTTCTTT
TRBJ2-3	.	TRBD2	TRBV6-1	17	CASSEGVSGRATDTQYF	TGTGCCAGCAGTGAAGGGGTCAGCGGGAGGGCCACAGATACGCAGTATTTT
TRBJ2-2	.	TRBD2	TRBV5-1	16	CASSLGSGRGTGELFF	TGCGCCAGCAGCTTGGGAAGCGGGAGAGGTACCGGGGAGCTGTTTTTT
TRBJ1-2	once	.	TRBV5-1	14	CASRRDRSNYGYTF	TGCGCCAGCAGACGCGACAGGTCCAACTATGGCTACACCTTC
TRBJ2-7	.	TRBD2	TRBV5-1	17	CASSLRYGGTSAYEQYF	TGCGCCAGCAGCTTGAGGTATGGCGGGACTAGCGCTTACGAGCAGTACTTC
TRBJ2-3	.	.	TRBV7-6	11	CASSFGSAQYF	TGTGCCAGCAGCTTCGGAAGCGCGCAGTATTTT
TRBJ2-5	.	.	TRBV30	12	CAWSFSRETQYF	TGTGCCTGGAGCTTTAGCCGGGAGACCCAGTACTTC
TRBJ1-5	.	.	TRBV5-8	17	CASSLISRPYRYQPQHF	TGTGCCAGCAGCTTGATTTCTAGGCCATATCGGTATCAGCCCCAGCATTTT
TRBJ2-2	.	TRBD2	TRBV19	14	CASRLAGDGGELFF	TGTGCCAGTCGACTAGCGGGGGATGGCGGGGAGCTGTTTTTT
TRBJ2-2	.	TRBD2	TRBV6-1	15	CASSAERGRTGELFF	TGTGCCAGCAGTGCCGAGCGGGGTAGAACCGGGGAGCTGTTTTTT
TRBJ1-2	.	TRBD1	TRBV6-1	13	CASSSGQGYGYTF	TGTGCCAGCAGCTCGGGACAGGGCTATGGCTACACCTTC
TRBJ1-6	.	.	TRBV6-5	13	CASSYGLDSPLHF	TGTGCCAGCAGTTACGGGCTTGATTCACCCCTCCACTTT
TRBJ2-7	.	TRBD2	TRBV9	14	CASSAGTSVYEQYF	TGTGCCAGCAGCGCCGGGACTAGCGTCTACGAGCAGTACTTC
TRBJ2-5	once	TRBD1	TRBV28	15	CASSLAGTGGKTQYF	TGTGCCAGCAGTTTGGCCGGGACAGGGGGCAAGACCCAGTACTTC
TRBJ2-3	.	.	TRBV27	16	CASRSGTAFNTDTQYF	TGTGCCAGCAGATCCGGGACTGCCTTTAACACAGATACGCAGTATTTT
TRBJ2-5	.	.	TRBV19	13	CASRGKRQETQYF	TGTGCCAGTAGGGGTAAGCGGCAAGAGACCCAGTACTTC
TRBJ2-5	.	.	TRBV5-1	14	CASSLGQAQETQYF	TGCGCCAGCAGCTTAGGCCAGGCTCAAGAGACCCAGTACTTC
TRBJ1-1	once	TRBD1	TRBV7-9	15	CASSNRGGMNTEAFF	TGTGCCAGCAGCAACAGGGGGGGCATGAACACTGAAGCTTTCTTT
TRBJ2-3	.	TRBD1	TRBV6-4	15	CASSDGGQGADTQYF	TGTGCCAGCAGTGACGGGGGACAGGGCGCAGATACGCAGTATTTT
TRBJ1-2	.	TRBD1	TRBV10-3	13	CATSSEGANGYTF	TGTGCCACTAGCTCCGAGGGGGCCAATGGCTACACCTTC
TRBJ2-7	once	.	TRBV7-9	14	CASSFTGNRREQYF	TGTGCCAGCAGCTTCACCGGAAATAGGCGGGAGCAGTACTTC
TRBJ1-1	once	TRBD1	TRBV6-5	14	CASRTDRGRPEAFF	TGTGCCAGCAGGACTGACAGGGGGCGGCCTGAAGCTTTCTTT